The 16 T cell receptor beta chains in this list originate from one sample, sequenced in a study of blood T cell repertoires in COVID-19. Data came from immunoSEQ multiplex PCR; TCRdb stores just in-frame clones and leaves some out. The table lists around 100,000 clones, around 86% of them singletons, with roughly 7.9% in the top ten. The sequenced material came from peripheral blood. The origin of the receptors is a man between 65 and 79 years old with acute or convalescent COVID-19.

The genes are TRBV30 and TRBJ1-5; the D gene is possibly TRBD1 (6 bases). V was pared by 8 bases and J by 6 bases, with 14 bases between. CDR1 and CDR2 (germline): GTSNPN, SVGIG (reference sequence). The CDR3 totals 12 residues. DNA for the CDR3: TGTGCCGGACACAGGGTTGGTCAGCCCCAGCATTTT. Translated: CAGHRVGQPQHF.

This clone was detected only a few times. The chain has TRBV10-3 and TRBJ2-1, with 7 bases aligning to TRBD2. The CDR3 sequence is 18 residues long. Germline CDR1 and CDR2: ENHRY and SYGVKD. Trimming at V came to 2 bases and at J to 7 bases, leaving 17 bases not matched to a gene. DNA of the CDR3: TGTGCCATCAGTGAGCACAATACCCCTGGGGCGGGGGATAATGAGCAGTTCTTC. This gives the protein CAISEHNTPGAGDNEQFF.

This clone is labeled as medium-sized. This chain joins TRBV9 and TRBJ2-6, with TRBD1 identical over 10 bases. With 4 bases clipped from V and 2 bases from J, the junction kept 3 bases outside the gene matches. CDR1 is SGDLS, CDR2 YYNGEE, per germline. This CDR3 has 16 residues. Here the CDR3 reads CASSPGTGAGANVLTF. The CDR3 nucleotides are TGTGCCAGCAGCCCTGGGACAGGGGCTGGGGCCAACGTCCTGACTTTC.

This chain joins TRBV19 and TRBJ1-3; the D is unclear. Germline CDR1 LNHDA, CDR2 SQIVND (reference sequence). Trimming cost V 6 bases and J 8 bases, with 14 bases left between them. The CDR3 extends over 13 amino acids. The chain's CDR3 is CASSLGRGDTIYF. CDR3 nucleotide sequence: TGTGCCAGTAGCTTGGGCCGCGGGGACACCATATATTTT.

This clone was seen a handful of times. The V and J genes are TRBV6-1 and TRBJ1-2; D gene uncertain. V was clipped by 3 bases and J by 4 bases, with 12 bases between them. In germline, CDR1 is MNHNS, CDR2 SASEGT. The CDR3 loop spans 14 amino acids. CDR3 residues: CASSERAESYGYTF. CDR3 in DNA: TGTGCCAGCAGTGAGCGGGCAGAGAGCTATGGCTACACCTTC.

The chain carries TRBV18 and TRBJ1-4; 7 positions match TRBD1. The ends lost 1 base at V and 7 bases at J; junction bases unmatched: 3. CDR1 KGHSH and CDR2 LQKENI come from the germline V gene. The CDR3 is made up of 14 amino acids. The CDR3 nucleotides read TGTGCCAGCTCACCACAGGGGGCTCCTGAAAAACTGTTTTTT. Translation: CASSPQGAPEKLFF.

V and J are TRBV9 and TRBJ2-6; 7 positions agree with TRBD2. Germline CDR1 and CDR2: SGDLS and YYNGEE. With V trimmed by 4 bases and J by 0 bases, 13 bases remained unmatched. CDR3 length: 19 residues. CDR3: CASSPGGRGAYSGANVLTF. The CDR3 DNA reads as TGTGCCAGCAGCCCCGGGGGGAGGGGAGCTTACTCTGGGGCCAACGTCCTGACTTTC.

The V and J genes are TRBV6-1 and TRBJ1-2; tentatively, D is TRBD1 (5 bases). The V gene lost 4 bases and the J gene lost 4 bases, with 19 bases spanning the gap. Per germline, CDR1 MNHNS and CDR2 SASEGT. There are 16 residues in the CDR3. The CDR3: CASSGSALGEGYGYTF. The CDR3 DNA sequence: TGTGCCAGCAGTGGATCAGCCTTAGGGGAGGGCTATGGCTACACCTTC.

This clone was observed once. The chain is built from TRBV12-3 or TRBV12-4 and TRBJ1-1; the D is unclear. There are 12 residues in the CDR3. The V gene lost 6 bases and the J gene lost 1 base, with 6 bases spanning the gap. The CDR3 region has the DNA TGTGCCAGCAGGCTCAGGAACACTGAAGCTTTCTTT. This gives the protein CASRLRNTEAFF.

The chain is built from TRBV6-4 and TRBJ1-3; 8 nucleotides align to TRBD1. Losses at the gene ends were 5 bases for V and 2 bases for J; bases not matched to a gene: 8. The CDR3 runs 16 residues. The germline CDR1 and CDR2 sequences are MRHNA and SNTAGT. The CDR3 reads CASSPTGTGAGNTIYF. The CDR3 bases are TGTGCCAGCAGTCCCACCGGGACAGGAGCTGGAAACACCATATATTTT.

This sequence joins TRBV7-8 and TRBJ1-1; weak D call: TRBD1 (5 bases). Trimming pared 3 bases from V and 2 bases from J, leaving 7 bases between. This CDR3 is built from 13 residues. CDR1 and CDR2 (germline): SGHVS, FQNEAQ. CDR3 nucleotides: TGTGCCAGCAGCTTTAGGGGAAACACTGAAGCTTTCTTT. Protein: CASSFRGNTEAFF.

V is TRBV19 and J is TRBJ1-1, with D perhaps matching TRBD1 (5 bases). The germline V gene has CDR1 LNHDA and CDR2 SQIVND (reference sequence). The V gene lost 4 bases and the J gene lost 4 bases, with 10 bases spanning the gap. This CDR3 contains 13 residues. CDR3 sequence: CASSTRTLTEAFF. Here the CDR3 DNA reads TGTGCCAGTAGTACGCGGACACTCACTGAAGCTTTCTTT. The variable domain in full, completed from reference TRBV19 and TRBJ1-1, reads DGGITQSPKYLFRKEGQNVTLSCEQNLNHDAMYWYRQDPGQGLRLIYYSQIVNDFQKGDIAEGYSVSREKKESFPLTVTSAQKNPTAFYLCASSTRTLTEAFFGQGTRLTVV.

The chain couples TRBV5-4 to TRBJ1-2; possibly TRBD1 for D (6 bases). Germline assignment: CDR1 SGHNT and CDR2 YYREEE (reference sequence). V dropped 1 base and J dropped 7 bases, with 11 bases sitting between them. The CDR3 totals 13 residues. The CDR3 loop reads CASSLQGQGGYTF. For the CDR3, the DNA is TGTGCCAGCAGCTTGCAGGGGCAAGGTGGCTACACCTTC.

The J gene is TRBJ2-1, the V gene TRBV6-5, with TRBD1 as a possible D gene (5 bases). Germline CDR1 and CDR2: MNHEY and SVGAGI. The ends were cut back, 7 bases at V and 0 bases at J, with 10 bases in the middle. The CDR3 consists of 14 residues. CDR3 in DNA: TGTGCCAGCATCCAAGGGGTCTCCTACAATGAGCAGTTCTTC. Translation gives CASIQGVSYNEQFF.

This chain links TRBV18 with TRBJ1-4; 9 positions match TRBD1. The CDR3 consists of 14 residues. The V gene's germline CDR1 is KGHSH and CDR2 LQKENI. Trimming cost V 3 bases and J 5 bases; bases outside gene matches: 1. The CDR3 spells CASSPGTGNEKLFF. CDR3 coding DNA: TGTGCCAGCTCACCCGGGACAGGGAATGAAAAACTGTTTTTT.

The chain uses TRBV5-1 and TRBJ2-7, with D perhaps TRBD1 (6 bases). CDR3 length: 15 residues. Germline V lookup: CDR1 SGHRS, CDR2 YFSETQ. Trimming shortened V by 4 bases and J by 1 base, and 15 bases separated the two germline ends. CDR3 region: CASSPGDIRSYEQYF. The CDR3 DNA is TGCGCCAGCAGCCCCGGGGACATCCGATCCTACGAGCAGTACTTC.